The present TCR beta chain was sequenced within a study of vaccination and CD4 T cells after COVID-19. Study-level background: From HCoV-229E, HCoV-OC43, HCoV-NL63 and SARS-CoV-2, overlapping spike peptides were used to stimulate the cells.

A remark on this clonotype: Its antigen is unknown.

Specified treatment: approximately 10-day PBMC culture with coronavirus spike peptide pools or control peptides (ViraFEST assay). First, ViraFEST expanded antigen-specific T cells with peptide pools, and next it sequenced the TCRs. Cell culture was performed with more than 1.5 million PBMCs per well in the presence of 8 to 10 IU/ml IL-2 and about 9.4 ug/ml peptide pools. Sequencing of the DNA from cultured CD4+ T cells was carried out with the Oncomine TCR Beta short-read assay. Scientists extracted genomic DNA from CD4+ T cells grown in culture. MiXCR, run by TCRdb on the PCR reads, gives a single entry per CDR3 protein. The sample includes almost 20,000 distinct CDR3 sequences, more than 45% of them seen just once. The specimen was CD4+ T cells from blood, cultured in vitro. The origin of this receptor is a human donor who had recovered from COVID-19.

The chain's CDR3 is CASSPRAGSRQETQYF. The CDR3 coding sequence is TGTGCCAGCAGCCCCCGAGCCGGGTCTCGCCAAGAGACCCAGTACTTC. The J gene is TRBJ2-5, the V gene TRBV7-3; no reliable D call. The germline CDR1 and CDR2 sequences are SGHTA and FQGTGA. The ends were cut back, 5 bases at V and 1 base at J, with 17 bases in the middle. The CDR3 runs 16 residues.